The following is a T cell receptor (beta chain) sequence with its context. These data originate in a study of response to subunit inactivated influenza vaccine. Using its own MiXCR run on the RT-PCR reads, TCRdb lists one record per CDR3 protein. The profile shows 600,000 to 850,000 distinct CDR3 sequences, 13% to 15% of them singletons. The V gene end was trimmed by 2 bases and the J gene end by 7 bases; junction bases not matched to a gene: 7. CDR3 length: 17 residues. From germline, CDR1 is SGHAT and CDR2 FQDESV (reference sequence). The clonotype comes from a man aged 50 or older who received an inactivated influenza vaccine. The sequences come from PBMCs from blood, collected 14 to 15 days before vaccination. The chain couples TRBV11-1 to TRBJ2-1, with 14 bases that match TRBD2. CDR3 sequence: CASSLRLAGGPVNEQFF. DNA of the CDR3: TGTGCCAGCAGCTTAAGACTAGCGGGAGGGCCGGTTAATGAGCAGTTCTTC.